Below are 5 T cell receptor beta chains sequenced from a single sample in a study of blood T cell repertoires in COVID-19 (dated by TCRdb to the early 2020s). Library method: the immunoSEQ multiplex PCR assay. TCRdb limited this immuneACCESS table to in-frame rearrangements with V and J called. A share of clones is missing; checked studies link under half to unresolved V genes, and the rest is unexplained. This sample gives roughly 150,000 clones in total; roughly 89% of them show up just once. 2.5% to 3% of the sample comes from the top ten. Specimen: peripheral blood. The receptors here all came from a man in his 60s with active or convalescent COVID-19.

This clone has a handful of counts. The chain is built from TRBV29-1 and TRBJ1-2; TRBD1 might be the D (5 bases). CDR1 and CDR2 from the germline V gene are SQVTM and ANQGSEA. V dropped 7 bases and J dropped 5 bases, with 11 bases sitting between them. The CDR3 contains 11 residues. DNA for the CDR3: TGCAGCGCCTATGACAGTTATGGCTACACCTTC. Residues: CSAYDSYGYTF.

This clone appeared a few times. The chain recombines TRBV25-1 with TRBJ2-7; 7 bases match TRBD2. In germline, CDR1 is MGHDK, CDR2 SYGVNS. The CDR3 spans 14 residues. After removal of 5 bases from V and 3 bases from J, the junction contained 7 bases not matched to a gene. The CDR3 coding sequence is TGTGCCAGCAGTTCCCCCGGGGGGAACTACGAGCAGTACTTC. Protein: CASSSPGGNYEQYF.

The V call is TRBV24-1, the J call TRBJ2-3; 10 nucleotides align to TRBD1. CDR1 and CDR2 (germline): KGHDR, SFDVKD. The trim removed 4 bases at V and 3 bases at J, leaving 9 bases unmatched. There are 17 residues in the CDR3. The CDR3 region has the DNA TGTGCCACCAGTGACGCCGGGACAGGGGCTGGTACAGATACGCAGTATTTT. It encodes CATSDAGTGAGTDTQYF.

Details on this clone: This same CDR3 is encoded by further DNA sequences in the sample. DNA of the CDR3: TGTGCCAGCAGGGGGACAGCTGGGGCTTTCTTT. Translating gives CASRGTAGAFF. V and J are TRBV6-5 and TRBJ1-1; 7 nucleotides agree with TRBD1. J was trimmed by 11 bases and V by 6 bases; bases with no gene match: 6. Germline loops: CDR1 MNHEY, CDR2 SVGAGI. The CDR3 is 11 residues long.

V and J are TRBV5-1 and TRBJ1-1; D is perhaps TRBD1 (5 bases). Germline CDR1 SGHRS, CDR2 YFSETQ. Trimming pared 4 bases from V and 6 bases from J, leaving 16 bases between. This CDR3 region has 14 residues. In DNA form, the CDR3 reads TGCGCCAGCAGCCCGGGGGAGGGAACCGCTGAAGCTTTCTTT. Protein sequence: CASSPGEGTAEAFF. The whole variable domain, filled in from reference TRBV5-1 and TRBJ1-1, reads KAGVTQTPRYLIKTRGQQVTLSCSPISGHRSVSWYQQTPGQGLQFLFEYFSETQRNKGNFPGRFSGRQFSNSRSEMNVSTLELGDSALYLCASSPGEGTAEAFFGQGTRLTVV.